The present TCR beta chain was sequenced within a study of shared clonotypes between healthy human individuals. Samples underwent the assay at deep level. The assay was immunoSEQ multiplex PCR, and TCRdb's table has in-frame clones only and misses some. Of 850,000 to 1,200,000 clones in the sample, about 70% were seen once. Study results and limitations: Around 5% of naive CD4 clonotypes were common to several donors. What limited the represented genetic and exposure-history diversity was the small number of donors.

The CDR3 consists of 12 residues. This clone was detected a few times. Its specificity is unknown. The chain carries TRBV21-1 and TRBJ2-7; the table calls TRBD1, which could not be checked here. TRBV21-1 is noted as a pseudogene. The receptor comes from a man between 18 and 35 years old in good health. The sequencing sample was made of memory CD4+ T cells sorted from blood. Subset of the sample: CD45RA-negative fraction. CDR3 coding DNA: TGTGCCAGCAGCCATCAAAGGACAAAGCAGTACTTC. This gives the protein CASSHQRTKQYF.